What follows are 27 T cell receptor beta chains derived from one specimen sequenced in a study of OX40 agonist ivuxolimab in advanced cancers. Here immunoSEQ multiplex PCR was the method, and the copy in TCRdb shows in-frame clones only, minus some. The sample holds approximately 52,000 clones, 80% to 90% seen once. Here the sequenced sample was CD4+ or CD8+ T cells sorted from blood, taken in a trial of the OX40 agonist ivuxolimab. Receptors originate from an adult with an advanced solid tumor such as melanoma, head and neck, liver or kidney cancer.

This rearrangement joins TRBV7-9 to TRBJ2-1; 12 nucleotides align to TRBD2. The trim removed 5 bases at V and 6 bases at J, leaving 8 bases unmatched. CDR3 size: 16 residues. Germline-derived CDR1 and CDR2 are SEHNR and FQNEAQ (reference sequence). CDR3 sequence reads: CASSRMTSGRSNEQFF. The CDR3 DNA reads TGTGCCAGCAGCCGAATGACTAGCGGGAGAAGCAATGAGCAGTTCTTC.

The rearrangement uses TRBV29-1 and TRBJ2-5, with a weak D call TRBD1 (6 bases). The CDR3 has 14 residues. The V end lost 7 bases, the J end lost 5 bases, and 20 bases lay between the germline ends. Germline CDR1 and CDR2: SQVTM and ANQGSEA. The CDR3 spells CSARRTAQGETQYF. The CDR3 DNA follows: TGCAGCGCCCGGCGGACAGCCCAAGGGGAGACCCAGTACTTC.

The chain uses TRBV7-2 and TRBJ2-7; maybe TRBD1 (7 bases). CDR3 length equals 14 residues. The germline gives CDR1 SGHTA, CDR2 FQGNSA. Trimming took 2 bases from V and 5 from J, leaving 13 bases between them. CDR3 loop: CASSLRAGGNEQYF. As DNA, the CDR3 is TGTGCCAGCAGCTTAAGGGCAGGGGGGAACGAGCAGTACTTC.

This rearrangement joins TRBV6-5 to TRBJ1-1, with 9 nucleotides matching TRBD1. V was clipped by 6 bases and J by 10 bases; unmatched bases: 6. The V gene's germline CDR1 is MNHEY and CDR2 SVGAGI. This CDR3 contains 12 residues. The CDR3 DNA reads as TGTGCCAGCAGGGGGACAGGGTTAGGAGCTTTCTTT. This encodes CASRGTGLGAFF.

The chain joins TRBV2 to TRBJ1-5; D is unresolved. CDR1 and CDR2 (germline): SNHLY, FYNNEI. V was pared by 3 bases and J by 6 bases, with 9 bases between. The CDR3 contains 13 residues. CDR3 coding DNA: TGTGCCAGCAGTGAGGGGTTAGGTCAGCCCCAGCATTTT. This sequence encodes CASSEGLGQPQHF.

The genes are TRBV7-9 and TRBJ2-7; TRBD1 agrees at 8 bases. There are 14 residues in the CDR3. CDR1 SEHNR and CDR2 FQNEAQ come from the germline V gene (reference sequence). Trimming cost V 5 bases and J 6 bases; bases outside gene matches: 9. CDR3 loop: CASSTGTGGREQYF. CDR3 coding DNA: TGTGCCAGCAGCACCGGGACAGGCGGACGCGAGCAGTACTTC.

The V gene is TRBV27, the J gene TRBJ2-5, with D possibly TRBD2 on 5 matching bases. The germline V gene encodes CDR1 MNHEY and CDR2 SMNVEV (reference sequence). Trimming cost V 5 bases and J 5 bases, with 15 bases left between them. This CDR3 region has 14 residues. CDR3 residues: CASSRTLLGETQYF. The CDR3 DNA is TGTGCCAGCAGTCGGACTCTACTGGGGGAGACCCAGTACTTC.

The chain is built from TRBV28 and TRBJ1-1, with 7 positions matching TRBD1. J lost 6 bases, V lost 6 bases, and 7 bases had no gene match. The CDR3 loop spans 13 amino acids. The germline V gene has CDR1 MDHEN and CDR2 SYDVKM. In DNA form, the CDR3 reads TGTGCCAGCAGGGAACAGGGGCGCCCTGAAGCTTTCTTT. Translation: CASREQGRPEAFF.

This clone was recorded once. CDR3 sequence (DNA): TGTGCCTGGAGTAAATCTGACGGCTACGAGCAGTACTTC. This gives the protein CAWSKSDGYEQYF. The gene calls are TRBV30 and TRBJ2-7; D gene uncertain. Germline values: CDR1 GTSNPN, CDR2 SVGIG (reference sequence). V was shortened by 2 bases and J by 3 bases, with 11 bases between the two germline ends. The CDR3 runs 13 residues.

The chain uses TRBV4-2 and TRBJ1-4; maybe TRBD1 (5 bases). The CDR3 is 16 amino acids. V lost 1 base and J lost 5, with 14 bases in between. The V gene's germline CDR1 is LGHNA and CDR2 YNFKEQ. The CDR3 loop is CASSQATGGGNEKLFF. In DNA form, the CDR3 reads TGTGCCAGCAGCCAAGCGACTGGGGGGGGGAATGAAAAACTGTTTTTT.

The V gene is TRBV5-6, the J gene TRBJ2-1; D is possibly TRBD2 (6 bases). From germline, CDR1 is SGHDT and CDR2 YYEEEE. The V end lost 0 bases, the J end lost 7 bases, and 11 bases lay between the germline ends. CDR3 length: 14 amino acids. The CDR3 sequence is CASSLVGRLNEQFF. The CDR3 DNA follows: TGTGCCAGCAGCTTGGTCGGGAGACTGAATGAGCAGTTCTTC. The full variable domain, its missing parts supplied by reference TRBV5-6 and TRBJ2-1, is DAGVTQSPTHLIKTRGQQVTLRCSPKSGHDTVSWYQQALGQGPQFIFQYYEEEERQRGNFPDRFSGHQFPNYSSELNVNALLLGDSALYLCASSLVGRLNEQFFGPGTRLTVL.

This chain joins TRBV15 and TRBJ1-5; D possibly corresponds to TRBD1 (6 bases). The CDR3 has 13 residues. Looked up from germline, CDR1 is LNHNV and CDR2 is YYDKDF (reference sequence). V shed 6 bases and J shed 3 bases, with 9 bases lying between them. The CDR3 region has the DNA TGTGCCACCAGAGACAGGATCAATCAGCCCCAGCATTTT. It encodes CATRDRINQPQHF.

This clone was counted between two and nine times. The chain employs TRBV1 and TRBJ2-7; the table's D call, TRBD2, was not checked against the DNA. TRBV1 is a pseudogene. CDR3 size: 13 residues. In DNA form, the CDR3 reads TGCACCAGCAGCCAAGCCGTAACCTACGAGCAGTACTTC. Protein product: CTSSQAVTYEQYF.

J is TRBJ2-5 and V is TRBV7-8, with 11 bases matching TRBD2. Germline values: CDR1 SGHVS, CDR2 FQNEAQ. Trimming took 4 bases from V and 2 from J; bases not matched to a gene: 3. The CDR3 is 15 amino acids. The CDR3 DNA reads TGTGCCAGCAGCTACCGACTAGCGGGGCAAGAGACCCAGTACTTC. This sequence encodes CASSYRLAGQETQYF.

The chain couples TRBV7-2 to TRBJ2-1; D remains ambiguous. V was clipped by 1 base and J by 6 bases, with 7 bases between them. This CDR3 spans 13 amino acids. Germline lookup yields CDR1 SGHTA and CDR2 FQGNSA. The chain's CDR3 is CASSLVTTNEQFF. In DNA, the CDR3 is TGTGCCAGCAGCTTAGTAACTACCAATGAGCAGTTCTTC.

The table lists this clone with a few counts. The rearrangement uses TRBV11-2 and TRBJ1-5, with unresolved D. CDR3 size: 13 residues. V lost 4 bases and J lost 3, with 7 bases in between. CDR1 is SGHAT, CDR2 FQNNGV, per germline. CDR3 in DNA: TGTGCCAGCAGCTCTGACCACAATCAGCCCCAGCATTTT. It specifies CASSSDHNQPQHF.

V is TRBV7-9 and J is TRBJ2-3; the match to TRBD1 covers 8 bases. CDR1 SEHNR and CDR2 FQNEAQ come from the germline V gene (reference sequence). After removal of 4 bases from V and 6 bases from J, the junction contained 9 bases not matched to a gene. CDR3 length equals 15 residues. In nucleotides, the CDR3 is TGTGCCAGCAGCTCGACCGACAGGGGAGGCGATACGCAGTATTTT. Translated: CASSSTDRGGDTQYF.

J is TRBJ2-3 and V is TRBV11-3; 12 nucleotides line up with TRBD2. The CDR3 covers 16 residues. Losses at the gene ends were 5 bases for V and 1 base for J; bases not matched to a gene: 4. CDR1 SGHNT and CDR2 YENEEA come from the germline V gene. CDR3 loop: CASSPRTSGGTDTQYF. For the CDR3, the DNA is TGTGCCAGCAGCCCCCGGACTAGCGGGGGCACAGATACGCAGTATTTT. Complete variable domain (other parts from reference TRBV11-3 and TRBJ2-3): EAGVVQSPRYKIIEKKQPVAFWCNPISGHNTLYWYLQNLGQGPELLIRYENEEAVDDSQLPKDRFSAERLKGVDSTLKIQPAELGDSAVYLCASSPRTSGGTDTQYFGPGTRLTVL.

V is TRBV6-1 and J is TRBJ2-7; D unclear. The germline V gene has CDR1 MNHNS and CDR2 SASEGT. This CDR3 region has 10 residues. V lost 4 bases and J lost 11, with 9 bases in between. CDR3 residues: CASSASRKYF. As DNA, the CDR3 is TGTGCCAGCAGTGCCTCTAGGAAGTACTTC.

For this clone: Sequence at one end of the junction differs from germline and may be a read error. The chain uses TRBV18 and TRBJ2-2, with 12 bases matching TRBD2. Per germline, CDR1 KGHSH and CDR2 LQKENI. The CDR3 is 16 amino acids. CDR3 sequence: CASSETSGRNTGELLF. The CDR3 DNA reads TGTGCCAGCTCGGAGACTAGCGGGAGAAACACCGGGGAGCTGCTTTTT. Together with reference TRBV18 and TRBJ2-2, the CDR3 gives the full variable domain: NAGVMQNPRHLVRRRGQEARLRCSPMKGHSHVYWYRQLPEEGLKFMVYLQKENIIDESGMPKERFSAEFPKEGPSILRIQQVVRGDSAAYFCASSETSGRNTGELLFGEGSRLTVL.

The gene calls are TRBV11-2 and TRBJ1-4; a weak D match, TRBD1 (5 bases). Trimming cost V 4 bases and J 4 bases, with 10 bases left between them. The germline CDR1 and CDR2 sequences are SGHAT and FQNNGV. The CDR3 is 14 amino acids. In DNA, the CDR3 is TGTGCCAGCAGCTCCCCCGGGGGTAATGAAAAACTGTTTTTT. This encodes CASSSPGGNEKLFF.

The rearrangement uses TRBV5-8 and TRBJ1-2; 7 bases fit TRBD1. Germline lookup yields CDR1 SGHTS and CDR2 YDEGEE. There are 15 residues in the CDR3. J was trimmed by 4 bases and V by 0 bases; bases with no gene match: 6. Written as DNA, the CDR3 is TGTGCCAGCAGCTTGGGGACAGGTCTCGGCTATGGCTACACCTTC. It specifies CASSLGTGLGYGYTF.

V and J are TRBV9 and TRBJ1-5; D not certain. Germline V gives CDR1 SGDLS, CDR2 YYNGEE. V was pared by 2 bases and J by 4 bases, with 4 bases between. The CDR3 is made up of 12 amino acids. The CDR3 sequence: CASSVGNQPQHF. CDR3 nucleotides: TGTGCCAGCAGCGTCGGGAATCAGCCCCAGCATTTT.

The J gene is TRBJ2-7, the V gene TRBV30, with TRBD1 matching 9 bases. J was trimmed by 6 bases and V by 3 bases; bases with no gene match: 6. Per the germline V gene, CDR1 is GTSNPN and CDR2 is SVGIG (reference sequence). This CDR3 has 13 amino acids. For the CDR3, the DNA is TGTGCCTGGAGCCGGACAGGGGCCTCCGAGCAGTACTTC. Translation: CAWSRTGASEQYF.

This clone has just one count. The chain carries TRBV19 and TRBJ2-5; perhaps TRBD1 as D (5 bases). The CDR3 is 14 residues long. Germline values: CDR1 LNHDA, CDR2 SQIVND (reference sequence). Deletions cut 7 bases from V and 4 bases from J, with 16 bases between. In DNA, the CDR3 is TGTGCCAGTAATGGGCAGGGCTCCGCAGAGACCCAGTACTTC. Protein sequence: CASNGQGSAETQYF.

This clone was counted once. The chain links TRBV9 to TRBJ2-2, with unresolved D. This CDR3 spans 15 amino acids. CDR1 is SGDLS, CDR2 YYNGEE, per germline. V shed 4 bases and J shed 6 bases, with 16 bases lying between them. CDR3 coding DNA: TGTGCCAGCAGCCCAAACGACGGGCTCCCCGGGGAGCTGTTTTTT. This encodes CASSPNDGLPGELFF.

V usage is TRBV30 and J usage is TRBJ2-7; TRBD1 agrees at 8 bases. Germline-derived CDR1 and CDR2 are GTSNPN and SVGIG (reference sequence). This CDR3 contains 14 residues. The ends lost 1 base at V and 5 bases at J; junction bases unmatched: 7. This chain's CDR3 is CAWSGTGIIHEQYF. The DNA of the CDR3 is TGTGCCTGGAGTGGGACAGGGATTATCCACGAGCAGTACTTC.